This is a list of T cell receptor beta chains from one sample in a study of cytotoxic CD8 clonotypes in ibrutinib-treated CLL. TCRdb's copy holds only in-frame clones and misses some; the assay was immunoSEQ multiplex PCR. The sample lists 270,000 or so clones; 65% to 85% were seen once. Specimen: PBMCs, collected at disease progression, from a patient treated with ibrutinib. The receptors come from a human donor with chronic lymphocytic leukemia. Each CDR3 is given with its conserved first and last residue. Each record gives: CDR3 length, D gene, J gene, V gene, clone size, CDR3 protein, CDR3 DNA. A D gene is named only where the DNA matches it firmly. Expanded clones get a size class; other rows say once, few or many, or leave the size out.

14,NA,TRBJ2-2,TRBV7-2,NA,CASSLFPQTGELFF,TGTGCCAGCAGCTTATTCCCACAGACCGGGGAGCTGTTTTTT
14,TRBD2,TRBJ2-7,TRBV10-2,NA,CASSASGGPYEQYF,TGCGCCAGCAGTGCAAGCGGGGGGCCCTACGAGCAGTACTTC
18,TRBD1,TRBJ2-6,TRBV10-3,few,CAISESRTGGAGANVLTF,TGTGCCATCAGTGAGTCAAGGACAGGGGGCGCTGGGGCCAACGTCCTGACTTTC
15,TRBD1,TRBJ2-1,TRBV7-6,once,CASSASGTGSHEQFF,TGTGCCAGCAGCGCCTCCGGGACAGGGAGTCATGAGCAGTTCTTC
16,NA,TRBJ1-4,TRBV28,NA,CASSLGIGSLAGILFF,TGTGCCAGCAGTTTGGGTATAGGTTCCCTAGCTGGTATACTGTTTTTT
14,TRBD2,TRBJ2-1,TRBV5-1,NA,CASSMSGGRNEQFF,TGCGCCAGCAGCATGAGCGGGGGGAGGAATGAGCAGTTCTTC
11,NA,TRBJ1-3,TRBV20-1,NA,CSARARNTIYF,TGCAGTGCTAGAGCCCGAAACACCATATATTTT
15,TRBD2,TRBJ2-7,TRBV4-3,NA,CASSQYLAGGPEQYF,TGCGCCAGCAGTCAATATCTAGCGGGAGGGCCCGAGCAGTACTTC
16,NA,TRBJ2-3,TRBV9,few,CASSVGVSAYTDTQYF,TGTGCCAGCAGCGTAGGTGTTAGCGCCTACACAGATACGCAGTATTTT
12,NA,TRBJ1-5,TRBV15,few,CATSDGGQPQHF,TGTGCCACCAGCGACGGGGGTCAGCCCCAGCATTTT
15,NA,TRBJ2-1,TRBV5-4,NA,CASSGGAGLLNEQFF,TGTGCCAGCAGCGGGGGGGCGGGACTTCTCAATGAGCAGTTCTTC
15,TRBD1,TRBJ1-6,TRBV6-1,NA,CASSELQGAHSPLHF,TGTGCCAGCAGTGAATTGCAGGGGGCGCATTCACCCCTCCACTTT
16,NA,TRBJ1-6,TRBV5-1,NA,CASSFDIDSRNSPLHF,TGCGCCAGCAGCTTTGATATTGACAGCCGTAATTCACCCCTCCACTTT
13,NA,TRBJ1-2,TRBV5-6,few,CASSLSRHGGYTF,TGTGCCAGCAGCTTATCACGGCATGGTGGCTACACCTTC
14,NA,TRBJ1-3,TRBV27,NA,CASRLTGHGNTIYF,TGTGCCAGCAGGCTCACAGGACACGGAAACACCATATATTTT
13,TRBD1,TRBJ1-2,TRBV7-2,NA,CASSWEDREGYTF,TGTGCCAGCAGCTGGGAGGACAGGGAAGGCTACACCTTC
14,NA,TRBJ1-2,TRBV27,NA,CASREDGNFYGYTF,TGTGCCAGCAGAGAGGACGGGAACTTCTATGGCTACACCTTC
14,TRBD1,TRBJ1-2,TRBV7-3,NA,CASSPDGQAYGYTF,TGTGCCAGCAGCCCAGACGGACAGGCCTATGGCTACACCTTC
15,NA,TRBJ1-2,TRBV5-1,NA,CASSLGVGRNYGYTF,TGCGCCAGCAGCTTGGGGGTCGGGCGGAACTATGGCTACACCTTC
14,NA,TRBJ2-1,TRBV7-2,NA,CASSLAWLANEQFF,TGTGCCAGCAGCTTAGCGTGGCTAGCGAATGAGCAGTTCTTC
15,NA,TRBJ1-6,TRBV6-5,NA,CASSYSWSYNSPLHF,TGTGCCAGCAGTTACTCGTGGTCCTATAATTCACCCCTCCACTTT
9,TRBD1,TRBJ1-1,TRBV7-8,NA,CASSLGTGF,TGTGCCAGCAGCCTAGGGACAGGGTTT
14,NA,TRBJ2-2,TRBV5-1,once,CASSLDGNTGELFF,TGCGCCAGCAGCTTGGATGGGAACACCGGGGAGCTGTTTTTT
13,NA,TRBJ2-5,TRBV6-5,NA,CASMSTGAETQYF,TGTGCCAGCATGTCGACCGGGGCAGAGACCCAGTACTTC
13,NA,TRBJ1-5,TRBV6-5,few,CASSLMASQPQHF,TGTGCCAGCAGCCTGATGGCGAGTCAGCCCCAGCATTTT
17,TRBD1,TRBJ2-3,TRBV28,NA,CASSYVPGQGRTDTQYF,TGTGCCAGCAGTTACGTACCGGGACAGGGCCGCACAGATACGCAGTATTTT
15,TRBD1,TRBJ2-1,TRBV4-2,NA,CASRPRTGGMDEQFF,TGTGCCAGCAGACCAAGGACAGGGGGCATGGATGAGCAGTTCTTC
13,NA,TRBJ2-5,TRBV6-1,NA,CASSLYRLPTQYF,TGTGCCAGCAGCCTCTACAGGTTGCCCACCCAGTACTTC
16,TRBD1,TRBJ2-4,TRBV4-1,NA,CASSQDWTGAKNIQYF,TGCGCCAGCAGCCAAGACTGGACAGGGGCCAAAAACATTCAGTACTTC
14,NA,TRBJ2-7,TRBV19,NA,CASSIAGAASEQYF,TGTGCCAGTAGTATAGCGGGAGCGGCCTCTGAGCAGTACTTC
15,NA,TRBJ2-1,TRBV11-3,NA,CASSPTQSSYNEQFF,TGTGCCAGCAGTCCTACTCAGAGCTCCTACAATGAGCAGTTCTTC
14,TRBD1,TRBJ2-7,TRBV19,NA,CASSIDRASYEQYF,TGTGCCAGTAGTATCGACAGGGCTTCCTACGAGCAGTACTTC
14,NA,TRBJ1-1,TRBV7-2,NA,CASSLDLVSREAFF,TGTGCCAGCAGCTTAGATCTGGTCAGCAGGGAAGCTTTCTTT
12,NA,TRBJ2-7,TRBV10-1,NA,CASSDRGYEQYF,TGCGCCAGCAGTGACAGGGGCTACGAGCAGTACTTC
13,NA,TRBJ2-7,TRBV2,few,CASSGSGAYEQYF,TGTGCCAGCTCAGGGTCAGGGGCCTACGAGCAGTACTTC
15,NA,TRBJ2-3,TRBV19,NA,CASSIWSPSTDTQYF,TGTGCCAGTAGTATATGGTCCCCTAGCACAGATACGCAGTATTTT
12,NA,TRBJ2-1,TRBV6-4,NA,CASSDVGHEQFF,TGTGCCAGCAGTGACGTGGGTCATGAGCAGTTCTTC
13,NA,TRBJ2-7,TRBV6-5,once,CASSAPGTYEQYF,TGTGCCAGCAGTGCCCCAGGGACCTACGAGCAGTACTTC
15,NA,TRBJ2-1,TRBV12-5,NA,CASGPDTAAFNEQFF,TGTGCTAGTGGTCCAGACACGGCCGCCTTCAATGAGCAGTTCTTC
15,NA,TRBJ2-1,TRBV11-1,NA,CASSSGRWGYNEQFF,TGTGCCAGCAGCTCCGGCCGGTGGGGTTACAATGAGCAGTTCTTC
14,NA,TRBJ1-4,TRBV9,NA,CASSVGGGNEKLFF,TGTGCCAGCAGCGTAGGCGGAGGGAATGAAAAACTGTTTTTT
15,NA,TRBJ1-5,TRBV4-1,few,CASSQDRGSNQPQHF,TGCGCCAGCAGCCAAGATCGGGGTAGCAATCAGCCCCAGCATTTT
13,TRBD1,TRBJ2-7,TRBV11-1,NA,CASSNGQGDEQYF,TGTGCCAGCAGCAATGGACAGGGGGACGAGCAGTACTTC
18,TRBD1,TRBJ1-2,TRBV4-1,NA,CASSPNSGGTGLRGVYTF,TGCGCCAGCAGCCCCAATAGTGGAGGGACAGGCCTTAGGGGGGTGTACACCTTC
14,NA,TRBJ2-1,TRBV19,NA,CASSHGGPYNEQFF,TGTGCCAGTAGCCACGGGGGGCCCTACAATGAGCAGTTCTTC
14,TRBD2,TRBJ2-7,TRBV7-2,once,CASSPRGGINEQYF,TGTGCCAGCAGCCCCCGCGGGGGGATCAACGAGCAGTACTTC
16,TRBD1,TRBJ1-2,TRBV6-5,NA,CASSYSRDRGLYGYTF,TGTGCCAGCAGTTACTCCAGGGACAGGGGGCTCTATGGCTACACCTTC
15,NA,TRBJ1-2,TRBV15,NA,CATSSQRGGAGGYTF,TGTGCCACCAGCAGCCAGCGCGGGGGGGCTGGTGGCTACACCTTC
14,NA,TRBJ2-7,TRBV5-1,NA,CASSPFGSVYEQYF,TGCGCCAGCAGTCCGTTTGGGTCGGTCTACGAGCAGTACTTC
15,NA,TRBJ1-4,TRBV5-6,few,CASSPGAGNYEKLFF,TGTGCCAGCAGCCCAGGGGCAGGGAATTATGAAAAACTGTTTTTT
14,NA,TRBJ1-2,TRBV27,few,CASSLGGSNYGYTF,TGTGCCAGCAGTTTAGGGGGATCCAACTATGGCTACACCTTC